This TCR beta chain came from a study of blood T cells in healthy people across ages. There are a few counts of this clonotype. V gave up 2 bases and J gave up 2 bases; unmatched junction bases: 24. In germline, CDR1 is LGHDT, CDR2 YNNKEL (reference sequence). The CDR3 is 21 amino acids. Sample-barcoded 5' priming and a J-beta primer mix drove a second PCR of roughly 7 to 11 cycles. One entry per CDR3 protein, called by TCRdb with MiXCR from the 5' RACE reads. In the table there are about 760,000 distinct CDR3 sequences, 20% to 25% of which are singletons. This same sample was also taken into another study, of T cells of mothers and their children. That source reports: Per 15 ul, 1.5 ug of RNA was used, with all extracted RNA going into cDNA synthesis.

The TCR comes from a boy aged 5-17 years in good health. The sequenced sample was blood. V and J are TRBV3-1 and TRBJ2-7; TRBD2 matches at 7 bases. CDR3 sequence (DNA): TGTGCCAGCAGCCAATTTGGATCTGGGACTTCTGAGGCTAGCGGAACCTACGAGCAGTACTTC. It encodes CASSQFGSGTSEASGTYEQYF.